This T cell receptor (beta chain) comes out of a study of PD-1 blockade in mismatch repair-deficient tumors. Study background: Patients had approximately 11 mismatch repair-deficient cancer types and were previously treated and progressing. Regarding the study as a whole: Tumor-resident clones, often undetectable pretreatment in blood, expanded then contracted after pembrolizumab.

Of note for this clone: The target antigen is unknown.

The J segment lost 8 bases and the V segment lost 4 bases, leaving 5 bases of the junction unmatched. This CDR3 spans 15 amino acids. CDR1 and CDR2 from the germline V gene are MNHNY and SVGAGI (reference sequence). Assay: immunoSEQ multiplex PCR; the TCRdb copy retains only in-frame clones and omits some. The profile shows 15,000 to 20,000 clones, almost 85% of them singletons. All patients were mismatch repair deficient, assessed by either PCR or immunohistochemistry. TCRs were sequenced from three patients responding to pembrolizumab. This receptor was identified in an adult with mismatch repair-deficient cancer. Sequences were derived from PBMCs, sampled before pembrolizumab treatment. The chain recombines TRBV6-6 with TRBJ2-1; TRBD2 agrees at 13 bases. The CDR3 DNA is TGTGCCAGCAGTTCGGGACTAGCGGGACGGGATGAGCAGTTCTTC. Translating gives CASSSGLAGRDEQFF.